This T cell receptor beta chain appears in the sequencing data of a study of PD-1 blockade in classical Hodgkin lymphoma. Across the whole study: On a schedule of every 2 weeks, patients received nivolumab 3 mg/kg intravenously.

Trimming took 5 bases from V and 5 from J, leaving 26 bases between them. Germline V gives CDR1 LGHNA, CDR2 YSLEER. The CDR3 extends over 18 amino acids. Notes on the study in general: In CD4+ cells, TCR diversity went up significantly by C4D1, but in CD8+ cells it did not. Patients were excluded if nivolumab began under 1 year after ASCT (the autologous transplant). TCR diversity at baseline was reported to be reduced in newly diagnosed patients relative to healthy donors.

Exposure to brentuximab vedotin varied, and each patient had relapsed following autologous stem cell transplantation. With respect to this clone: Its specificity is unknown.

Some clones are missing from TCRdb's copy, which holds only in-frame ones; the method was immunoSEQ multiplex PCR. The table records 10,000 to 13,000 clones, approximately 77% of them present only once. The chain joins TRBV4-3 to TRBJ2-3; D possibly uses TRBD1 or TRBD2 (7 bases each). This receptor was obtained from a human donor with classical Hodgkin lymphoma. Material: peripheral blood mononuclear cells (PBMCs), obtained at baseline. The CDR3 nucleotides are TGCGCCAGCAGCTCAGACCCCCCAGGGGGGGGCCGGGGAGATACGCAGTATTTT. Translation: CASSSDPPGGGRGDTQYF.